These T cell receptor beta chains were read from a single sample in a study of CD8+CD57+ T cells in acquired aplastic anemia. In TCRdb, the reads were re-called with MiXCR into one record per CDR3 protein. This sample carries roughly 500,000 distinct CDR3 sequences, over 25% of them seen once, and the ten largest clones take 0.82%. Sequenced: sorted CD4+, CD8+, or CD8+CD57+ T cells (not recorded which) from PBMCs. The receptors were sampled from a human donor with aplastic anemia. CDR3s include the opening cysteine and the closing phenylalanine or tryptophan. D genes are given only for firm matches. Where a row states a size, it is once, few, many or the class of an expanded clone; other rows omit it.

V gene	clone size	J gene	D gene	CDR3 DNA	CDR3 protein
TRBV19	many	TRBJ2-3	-	TGTGCCAGTAGTGCCTGGGTCGGCACAGATACGCAGTATTTT	CASSAWVGTDTQYF
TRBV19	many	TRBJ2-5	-	TGTGCCAGTAGTCCGGGAACGGTGGGGGAGACCCAGTACTTC	CASSPGTVGETQYF
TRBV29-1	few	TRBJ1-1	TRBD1	TGCAGCGTTGATGGGACAGCCAGGCCGGGTGAAGCTTTCTTT	CSVDGTARPGEAFF
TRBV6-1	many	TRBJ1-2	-	TGTGCCAGCAGTGACGGGGATGTGGGAGGCTACACCTTC	CASSDGDVGGYTF
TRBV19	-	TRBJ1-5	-	TGTGCCAGTAACTTGACAGCCAATCAGCCCCAGCATTTT	CASNLTANQPQHF
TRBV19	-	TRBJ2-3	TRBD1	TGTGCCAGTAGTGCCAGTCCCGGGACAGGTTTCACAGATACGCAGTATTTT	CASSASPGTGFTDTQYF
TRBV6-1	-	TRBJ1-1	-	TGTGCCACGAGTGTGGGGGTCGGCACTGAAGCTTTCTTT	CATSVGVGTEAFF
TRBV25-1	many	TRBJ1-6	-	TGTGCCAGCAGGGATGAGGTGTTTTATTCACCCCTCCACTTT	CASRDEVFYSPLHF
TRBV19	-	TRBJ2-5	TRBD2	TGTGCCAGTATAGCGGGAGGAGGCGAGACCCAGTACTTC	CASIAGGGETQYF
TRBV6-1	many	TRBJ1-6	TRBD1	TGTGCCAGCAGGACAGGGAACTCACCCCTCCACTTT	CASRTGNSPLHF
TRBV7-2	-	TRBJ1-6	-	TGTGCCTGGAGGGGTAGGGTAGGTTCACCCCTCCACTTT	CAWRGRVGSPLHF
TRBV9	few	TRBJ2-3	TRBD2	TGTGCCAGCAGCGTAGACGGGAGGACAGATACGCAGTATTTT	CASSVDGRTDTQYF
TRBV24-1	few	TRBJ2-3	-	TGTGCCACCAGTGGAGGTTGGAGCAGGGGCACAGATACGCAGTATTTT	CATSGGWSRGTDTQYF
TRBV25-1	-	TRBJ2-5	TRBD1	TGTGCCAGCAATGACAGGGTTGACGAGACCCAGTACTTC	CASNDRVDETQYF